The subject of this entry is one T cell receptor (beta chain). Antigen specificity is unknown. The data originate from a study of identifying expanded T cells in peripheral blood. Study-level points and caveats: Roughly two-week clone count variance significantly increased as total template count grew. Technical replicates showed about 1.2 changed clones; roughly two weeks 15 to 20; four weeks 19.

Healthy donors had no documented immune events, such as infections, while sampled. Looked up from germline, CDR1 is SGHKS and CDR2 is YYEKEE (reference sequence). The CDR3 has 13 amino acids. V was shortened by 0 bases and J by 5 bases, with 8 bases between the two germline ends. Profiling relied on immunoSEQ multiplex PCR, and the TCRdb table lists in-frame clones only, not all of them. The sample lists about 85,000 clones, 70% to 90% occurring once. Sequenced: blood. V gene TRBV5-5 combines with J gene TRBJ1-2, with D uncertain. This sequence originates from a person aged 18 to 75 in good health. In DNA, the CDR3 is TGTGCCAGCAGCTTGGAAAGGGTTTATGGCTACACCTTC. It is translated as CASSLERVYGYTF.